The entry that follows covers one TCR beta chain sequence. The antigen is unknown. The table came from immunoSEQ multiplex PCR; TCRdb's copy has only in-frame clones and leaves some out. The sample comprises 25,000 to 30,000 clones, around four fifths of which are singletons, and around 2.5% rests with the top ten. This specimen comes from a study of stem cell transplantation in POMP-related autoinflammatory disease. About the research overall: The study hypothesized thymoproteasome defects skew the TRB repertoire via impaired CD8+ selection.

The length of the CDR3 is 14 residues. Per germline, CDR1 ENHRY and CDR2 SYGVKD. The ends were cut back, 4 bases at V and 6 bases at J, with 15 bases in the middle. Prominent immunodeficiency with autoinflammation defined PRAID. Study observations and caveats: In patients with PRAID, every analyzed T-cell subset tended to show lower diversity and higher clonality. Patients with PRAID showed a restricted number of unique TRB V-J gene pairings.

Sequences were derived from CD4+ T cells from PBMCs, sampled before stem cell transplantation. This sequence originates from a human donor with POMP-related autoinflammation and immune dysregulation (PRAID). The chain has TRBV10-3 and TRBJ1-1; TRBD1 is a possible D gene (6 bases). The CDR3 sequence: CAISGSGGLAEAFF. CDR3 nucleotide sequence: TGTGCCATCAGTGGGTCCGGGGGCCTCGCTGAAGCTTTCTTT.